The 9 T cell receptor beta chains below come from one sample, sequenced in a study of T cells in narcolepsy. Sequencing used immunoSEQ multiplex PCR; TCRdb keeps in-frame clones, though not all of them. The sample yields 25,000 to 30,000 clones, about four fifths seen once. The sequenced sample consisted of memory (CD45RA-) CD4+ T cells from blood. The receptors stem from a human donor in good health.

This clone has only one observation. The genes are TRBV6-1 and TRBJ1-2; TRBD1 matches 9 bases. Germline V lookup: CDR1 MNHNS, CDR2 SASEGT. The CDR3 spans 14 residues. The trim removed 6 bases at V and 7 bases at J, leaving 9 bases unmatched. In DNA, the CDR3 is TGTGCCAGCAGGAGGATGGGACAGGGCCGTGGCTACACCTTC. Translation gives CASRRMGQGRGYTF.

The V gene is TRBV18, the J gene TRBJ2-5, with 8 bases that match TRBD2. Germline V gives CDR1 KGHSH, CDR2 LQKENI. The CDR3 runs 14 residues. The junction had 1 base not matched to a gene; V was cut back by 3 bases and J by 1 base. For the CDR3, the DNA is TGTGCCAGCTCACCCACTAGCGGCCAAGAGACCCAGTACTTC. Amino acids: CASSPTSGQETQYF.

The genes are TRBV6-5 and TRBJ2-2; D not certain. The V end lost 0 bases, the J end lost 6 bases, and 5 bases lay between the germline ends. This CDR3 has 13 residues. Germline V gene sequence: CDR1 MNHEY, CDR2 SVGAGI. CDR3 in DNA: TGTGCCAGCAGTTACTCACAGCCCGGGGAGCTGTTTTTT. Its translation: CASSYSQPGELFF.

As to this clone: This sample includes further DNA sequences coding for the same CDR3. The gene calls are TRBV7-2 and TRBJ2-7; 7 nucleotides match TRBD2. CDR1 is SGHTA and CDR2 is FQGNSA in the germline V gene. V shed 4 bases, J shed 0 bases, and the junction held 9 bases outside the gene matches. There are 16 residues in the CDR3. CDR3 coding DNA: TGTGCCAGCAGCTCAGACCTACTAGCGAGCTCCTACGAGCAGTACTTC. Its translation is CASSSDLLASSYEQYF.

The J gene is TRBJ2-5, the V gene TRBV2; TRBD1 matches at 7 bases. The CDR3 consists of 13 residues. V lost 6 bases to trimming and J lost 1 base; unmatched junction nucleotides: 2. The germline V gene encodes CDR1 SNHLY and CDR2 FYNNEI. In nucleotides, the CDR3 is TGTGCCAGCAGCCGGGACAGCCAAGAGACCCAGTACTTC. Amino acid sequence: CASSRDSQETQYF.

The rearrangement uses TRBV28 and TRBJ2-4; D remains unclear. Germline V gene data show CDR1 as MDHEN and CDR2 as SYDVKM. The CDR3 contains 18 residues. The V end lost 6 bases, the J end lost 7 bases, and 28 bases lay between the germline ends. CDR3: CASSPLELRGLNTNIQYF. The CDR3 DNA follows: TGTGCCAGCAGCCCTCTCGAATTGCGCGGTTTGAATACCAACATTCAGTACTTC.

The chain couples TRBV19 to TRBJ2-1; D possibly corresponds to TRBD1 (6 bases). The V gene's germline CDR1 is LNHDA and CDR2 SQIVND (reference sequence). CDR3 length: 15 amino acids. The ends were cut back, 1 base at V and 5 bases at J, with 12 bases in the middle. CDR3 region: CASSIVGAAHNEQFF. CDR3 coding DNA: TGTGCCAGTAGTATAGTGGGGGCGGCCCACAATGAGCAGTTCTTC.

The chain has TRBV7-2 and TRBJ1-6, with 10 nucleotides matching TRBD1. CDR3 length equals 16 residues. V shed 5 bases, J shed 6 bases, and the junction held 7 bases outside the gene matches. Germline CDR1 reads SGHTA; CDR2 reads FQGNSA. As DNA, the CDR3 is TGTGCCAGCAGCCTCCGCCGGGACAGGGGTAATTCACCCCTCCACTTT. It is translated as CASSLRRDRGNSPLHF.

The chain links TRBV2 to TRBJ1-5; D not certain. The CDR3 is 12 amino acids. Germline CDR1 and CDR2: SNHLY and FYNNEI. Trimming took 2 bases from V and 7 from J, leaving 6 bases between them. DNA for the CDR3: TGTGCCAGCAGTGAAAGCGTCCAGCCCCAGCATTTT. It specifies CASSESVQPQHF.